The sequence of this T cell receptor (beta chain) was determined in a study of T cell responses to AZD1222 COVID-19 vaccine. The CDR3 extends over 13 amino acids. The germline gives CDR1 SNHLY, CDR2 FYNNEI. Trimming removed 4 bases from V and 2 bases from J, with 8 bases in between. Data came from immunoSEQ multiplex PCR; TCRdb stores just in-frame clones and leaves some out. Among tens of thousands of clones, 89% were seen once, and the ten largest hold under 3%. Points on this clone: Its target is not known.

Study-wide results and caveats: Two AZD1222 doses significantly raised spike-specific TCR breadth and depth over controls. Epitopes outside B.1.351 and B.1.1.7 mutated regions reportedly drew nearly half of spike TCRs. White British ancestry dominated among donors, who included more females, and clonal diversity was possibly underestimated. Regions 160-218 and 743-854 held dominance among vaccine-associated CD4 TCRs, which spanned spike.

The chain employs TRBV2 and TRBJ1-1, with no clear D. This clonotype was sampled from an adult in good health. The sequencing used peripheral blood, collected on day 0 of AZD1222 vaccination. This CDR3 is CASSADLNTEAFF. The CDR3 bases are TGTGCCAGCAGTGCGGACCTCAACACTGAAGCTTTCTTT.